A selection of T cell receptor beta chains follows, all from one sample in a study of human T cells and chemical hapten exposure. Via MiXCR, TCRdb re-called the RACE reads, giving one row per CDR3 protein. The data hold some 38,000 distinct CDR3 sequences, with more than 8% observed a single time. The sample was whole blood, taken in connection with sensitization to the hapten diphenylcyclopropenone (DPC). The receptors shown here come from a man aged 45-65 years with alopecia areata. Some clones in this sample may be carry-over from other donors' samples. CDR3s include the opening cysteine and the closing phenylalanine or tryptophan. A D gene is named only where the DNA matches it firmly. Not every row has a clone size; where given, it reads once, few, many or a size class.

TRBV30	NA	many	TRBJ1-3	TGTGCCTGGAGTGTGGACAGCCACTCTGGAAACACCATATATTTT	CAWSVDSHSGNTIYF
TRBV12-3/TRBV12-4	NA	many	TRBJ2-7	TGTGCCAGCAGTTTTCGGCAGGGTGCCTACGAGCAGTACTTC	CASSFRQGAYEQYF
TRBV18	TRBD1	many	TRBJ1-6	TGTGCCAGCTCACCTCCAGGGGGAAATTCACCCCTCCACTTT	CASSPPGGNSPLHF
TRBV7-3	NA	NA	TRBJ2-1	TGTGCCAGCAGCTTAACCGGGGCACAGCACAATGAGCAGTTCTTC	CASSLTGAQHNEQFF
TRBV7-8	NA	NA	TRBJ1-4	TGTGCCAGCAGCCAAGGGGGGGGCTTCGGAAATGAAAAACTGTTTTTT	CASSQGGGFGNEKLFF
TRBV7-2	NA	NA	TRBJ2-2	TGTGCCAGCAGCTTTCACGGGGCAGGGACCGGGGAGCTGTTTTTT	CASSFHGAGTGELFF
TRBV28	TRBD1	NA	TRBJ2-3	TGTGCCAGCAGTTTAATGGGACAGCTACTCACAGATACGCAGTATTTT	CASSLMGQLLTDTQYF
TRBV6-5	NA	NA	TRBJ1-1	TGTGCCAGCAGGGCCGAACTCATGAACACTGAAGCTTTCTTT	CASRAELMNTEAFF
TRBV7-2	TRBD1	many	TRBJ2-1	TGTGCCAGCAGCTTAGGACAGGGACCAATGATCGAGTTCTTC	CASSLGQGPMIEFF
TRBV6-5	NA	NA	TRBJ2-3	TGTGCCAGCAAGACAGTCAGGTCAGATACGCAGTATTTT	CASKTVRSDTQYF
TRBV12-3/TRBV12-4	NA	many	TRBJ1-5	TGTGCCAGCAGTTTCTCCGGGGGCAATCAGCCCCAGCATTTT	CASSFSGGNQPQHF
TRBV20-1	NA	NA	TRBJ2-5	TGCAGTGCCTCGGACACATTACAAGAGACCCAGTACTTC	CSASDTLQETQYF
TRBV28	NA	NA	TRBJ1-1	TGTGCCAGCAGTTTAGTGTGGGAAGCTTTCTTT	CASSLVWEAFF
TRBV6-5	NA	NA	TRBJ1-2	TGTGCCAGCACCCCAGGGGTCAACTATGGCTACACCTTC	CASTPGVNYGYTF
TRBV28	NA	few	TRBJ1-2	TGTGCCAGCAGCCGAGGGGGGGGCAACTATGGCTACACCTTC	CASSRGGGNYGYTF
TRBV7-9	NA	many	TRBJ1-6	TGTGCCAGCAGCTTAGTGGCCGGGGTTCAAACCCTCCACTTT	CASSLVAGVQTLHF
TRBV13	TRBD2	many	TRBJ2-5	TGTGCCAGCAGCTCGGTCAGGGAGGGTTTTAGGACGGAGACCCAGTACTTC	CASSSVREGFRTETQYF
TRBV28	NA	few	TRBJ2-1	TGTGCCAGCCTTCAAGTTAGGACCAGCTCTAGTGGCAATGAGCAGTTCTTC	CASLQVRTSSSGNEQFF
TRBV7-2	NA	few	TRBJ1-5	TGTGCCAGCAGCTTAGTGGGAGACCTTAGCAATCAGCCCCAGCATTTT	CASSLVGDLSNQPQHF
TRBV28	NA	many	TRBJ1-5	TGTGCCAGCAGTTTCGCGGGACTCCATTATTTT	CASSFAGLHYF
TRBV19	TRBD1	few	TRBJ2-7	TGTGCCAGTAGCCCTATTCGGGACAGGGTTTACGAGCAGTACTTC	CASSPIRDRVYEQYF
TRBV29-1	NA	many	TRBJ2-5	TGCAGCGTTGAAGTCACGAACAGTCAAGAGACCCAGTACTTC	CSVEVTNSQETQYF
TRBV5-1	NA	many	TRBJ2-1	TGCGCCAGCAGCTTGGAGGGGGCCTACAATGAGCAGTTCTTC	CASSLEGAYNEQFF
TRBV5-1	NA	few	TRBJ1-2	TGCGCCAGCAGCCTGGAAGGGGTTTATGGCTACACCTTC	CASSLEGVYGYTF
TRBV4-1	NA	many	TRBJ2-1	TGCGCCAGCAGCCAAGGCCTTTTCGGGGGTGAGCAGTTCTTC	CASSQGLFGGEQFF
TRBV6-4	NA	NA	TRBJ2-2	TGTGCCAGCAGTGACCTTTATAACACCGGGGAGCTGTTTTTT	CASSDLYNTGELFF
TRBV20-1	NA	NA	TRBJ1-2	TGCAGCCCTCTGGAGCCAGGTTTGAGCGGCTACACCTTC	CSPLEPGLSGYTF
TRBV10-3	NA	few	TRBJ1-1	TGTGCCATCAGTGACTTGGGGGGGAAGGTGGCTTTCTTT	CAISDLGGKVAFF
TRBV20-1	NA	many	TRBJ2-6	TGCAGTGCTAGAGCCTCCAGACCCTCTGGGGCCAACGTCCTGACTTTC	CSARASRPSGANVLTF
TRBV24-1	NA	many	TRBJ2-3	TGTGCCACCAGTGATAAGGGCACAGATACGCAGTATTTT	CATSDKGTDTQYF
TRBV28	NA	few	TRBJ2-5	TGTGCCAGCAGTCCCTCCGGGGTCACCTTCGGAGAGACCCAGTACTTC	CASSPSGVTFGETQYF
TRBV11-2	TRBD1	few	TRBJ1-1	TGTGCCAGCAGCGCATGGACAGGGAAGAACACTGAAGCTTTCTTT	CASSAWTGKNTEAFF
TRBV5-4	TRBD1	few	TRBJ2-7	TGTGCCAGTAGGCCCGGGACAGGGTCCTACGAGCAGTACTTC	CASRPGTGSYEQYF
TRBV9	NA	few	TRBJ2-5	TGTGCCAGCAGCGTATGGGGACTGCAAGAGACCCAGTACTTC	CASSVWGLQETQYF
TRBV29-1	TRBD2	many	TRBJ2-1	TGCAGCGTTGGCGGGAGGGCCCCCTACAATGAGCAGTTCTTC	CSVGGRAPYNEQFF
TRBV10-2	NA	NA	TRBJ2-2	TGCGCCAGCAGTGATGGGGGCGAGGAGCTGTTTTTT	CASSDGGEELFF
TRBV29-1	NA	many	TRBJ1-2	TGCAGCGTTGAAGAATTCACATTCTATGGCTACACCTTC	CSVEEFTFYGYTF
TRBV2	NA	many	TRBJ2-1	TGTGCCAGCATCGAACAGGAGGGCAATGAGCAGTTCTTC	CASIEQEGNEQFF
TRBV12-3/TRBV12-4	NA	many	TRBJ2-1	TGTGCCAGCAGTTTATCGCGCTATGAGCAGTTCTTC	CASSLSRYEQFF
TRBV7-9	NA	NA	TRBJ2-1	TGTGCCAGCAGCTTAATCTTCCGAAGCGGGCGGGTCACGGAGCAGTTCTTC	CASSLIFRSGRVTEQFF
TRBV29-1	TRBD1	NA	TRBJ2-7	TGCAGCGTTGGGACAGGGACGGGTCCCTACGAGCAGTACTTC	CSVGTGTGPYEQYF
TRBV4-3	NA	NA	TRBJ2-3	TGCGCCAGCAGCCAAGACGGTGCTACGCAGTATTTT	CASSQDGATQYF
TRBV6-6	TRBD2	many	TRBJ2-2	TGTGCCAGCGGATTGACTAGCGGGAGGTATACCGGGGAGCTGTTTTTT	CASGLTSGRYTGELFF
TRBV5-1	TRBD2	NA	TRBJ2-1	TGCGCCAGCAGCTTCACTAGCGACTCCTACAATGAGCAGTTCTTC	CASSFTSDSYNEQFF
TRBV5-6	NA	NA	TRBJ2-2	TGTGCCAGCAGCTTGGGACTAGCCAGGGGCACCGGGGAGCTGTTTTTT	CASSLGLARGTGELFF
TRBV12-3/TRBV12-4	TRBD2	NA	TRBJ2-1	TGTGCCAGCAGCTCACTAGCGGGAGGGTACAATGAGCAGTTCTTC	CASSSLAGGYNEQFF
TRBV10-2	TRBD2	many	TRBJ2-1	TGCGCCAGCAGATGGGGGAGGGACAATGAGCAGTTCTTC	CASRWGRDNEQFF
TRBV27	NA	NA	TRBJ1-2	TGTGCCAGCACCCGCAAAAGAGATATAACCTATGGCTACACCTTC	CASTRKRDITYGYTF
TRBV28	NA	many	TRBJ2-7	TGTGCCAGCAAAACCCCAGTCCTGGGCGAGCAGTACTTC	CASKTPVLGEQYF
TRBV29-1	TRBD2	many	TRBJ2-1	TGCAGCGGCAATAGCGGGGATGCATACAATGAGCAGTTCTTC	CSGNSGDAYNEQFF
TRBV6-2/TRBV6-3	NA	many	TRBJ2-7	TGTGCCAGCACCATGAGGACTGAGCAGTACTTC	CASTMRTEQYF
TRBV12-3/TRBV12-4	TRBD1	few	TRBJ1-3	TGTGCCAGCATCCAGGACAGGGGGGCTTCTGGAAACACCATATATTTT	CASIQDRGASGNTIYF
TRBV9	NA	many	TRBJ2-3	TGTGCCAGCAGCCTCCCGACAGGGAGGGAGACAGATACGCAGTATTTT	CASSLPTGRETDTQYF
TRBV5-6	NA	many	TRBJ1-6	TGTGCCAGCAGCTTGATAGGGGCGGAAGATTCACCCCTCCACTTT	CASSLIGAEDSPLHF
TRBV27	TRBD1	NA	TRBJ2-3	TGTGCCAGCAGTCCACAGGGGTGGGCCCTCACAGATACGCAGTATTTT	CASSPQGWALTDTQYF
TRBV7-2	NA	many	TRBJ1-2	TGTGCCAGCAGCCTACACCCCGGGGCGCTTGGCTACACCTTC	CASSLHPGALGYTF
TRBV30	NA	few	TRBJ1-1	TGTGCCTGGGGACATATGAACACTGAAGCTTTCTTT	CAWGHMNTEAFF
TRBV9	NA	many	TRBJ2-3	TGTGCCAGCAGCGTAGATGAGGGAATAACAGATACGCAGTATTTT	CASSVDEGITDTQYF
TRBV3-1	NA	NA	TRBJ2-6	TGTGCCAGCAGCCAAGCCCGACAGAGCTCTGGGGCCAACGTCCTGACTTTC	CASSQARQSSGANVLTF